This TCR beta chain came from a study of monozygotic twins with inflammatory bowel disease. CDR1 is DFQATT, CDR2 SNEGSKA, per germline (reference sequence). The CDR3 sequence is 11 residues long. TCRdb re-called the 5' RACE reads, yielding one record per CDR3 amino acid sequence without DNA. The sample data list under 200,000 distinct CDR3 sequences. Sequencing input: blood. This clonotype originated in a human donor with ulcerative colitis or Crohn's disease, or a healthy co-twin of an affected twin (not recorded which). The chain is built from TRBV20-1 and TRBJ1-1. The CDR3 region is CSANQNTEAFF.